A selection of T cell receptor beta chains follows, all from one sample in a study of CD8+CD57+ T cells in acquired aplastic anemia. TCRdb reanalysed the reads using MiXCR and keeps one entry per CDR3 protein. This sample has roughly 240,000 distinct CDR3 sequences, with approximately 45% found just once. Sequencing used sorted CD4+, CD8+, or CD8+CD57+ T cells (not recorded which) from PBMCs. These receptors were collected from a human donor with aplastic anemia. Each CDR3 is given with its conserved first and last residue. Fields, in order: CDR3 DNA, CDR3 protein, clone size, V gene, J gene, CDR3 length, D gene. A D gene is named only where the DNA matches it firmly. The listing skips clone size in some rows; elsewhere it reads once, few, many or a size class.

cdr3_nt: TGCGCCAGCAGCCGTGGGACAGGGGGCAGCAATGAGCAGTTCTTC
cdr3_aa: CASSRGTGGSNEQFF
clone_size: many
v_call: TRBV5-1
j_call: TRBJ2-1
cdr3_length: 15
d_call: TRBD1

cdr3_nt: TGCGCCAGCAGCTTGACGGGACAGAGCAATCAGCCCCAGCATTTT
cdr3_aa: CASSLTGQSNQPQHF
clone_size: few
v_call: TRBV5-1
j_call: TRBJ1-5
cdr3_length: 15
d_call: TRBD1

cdr3_nt: TGTGCCAGCGAGTGGCGCGTGGCGTCCTACAATGAGCAGTTCTTC
cdr3_aa: CASEWRVASYNEQFF
clone_size: -
v_call: TRBV2
j_call: TRBJ2-1
cdr3_length: 15
d_call: -

cdr3_nt: TGTGCCAGTCGAAGACTAGCGGGAGGTTCTGAGCAGTTCTTC
cdr3_aa: CASRRLAGGSEQFF
clone_size: -
v_call: TRBV19
j_call: TRBJ2-1
cdr3_length: 14
d_call: TRBD2

cdr3_nt: TGTGCCAGCAGCTTAGGGGGGGTAGCCAAAAACATTCAGTACTTC
cdr3_aa: CASSLGGVAKNIQYF
clone_size: -
v_call: TRBV5-1
j_call: TRBJ2-4
cdr3_length: 15
d_call: -

cdr3_nt: TGTGCCAGCAGCTCCCGGCGGGACAGGGGAACCGGCACAGATACGCAGTATTTT
cdr3_aa: CASSSRRDRGTGTDTQYF
clone_size: once
v_call: TRBV7-9
j_call: TRBJ2-3
cdr3_length: 18
d_call: TRBD1

cdr3_nt: TGTGCCACCAGCCAAGGGGAAGCACTCACGGGGACACCCCTCCACTTT
cdr3_aa: CATSQGEALTGTPLHF
clone_size: -
v_call: TRBV15
j_call: TRBJ1-6
cdr3_length: 16
d_call: -

cdr3_nt: TGCGCCAGCAGTGAGGAGCAAGAAGCTTTCTTT
cdr3_aa: CASSEEQEAFF
clone_size: few
v_call: TRBV10-1
j_call: TRBJ1-1
cdr3_length: 11
d_call: -

cdr3_nt: TGTGCCAGCAGGGGGACTGGGAATCGCAATGAGCAGTTCTTC
cdr3_aa: CASRGTGNRNEQFF
clone_size: many
v_call: TRBV12-3/TRBV12-4
j_call: TRBJ2-1
cdr3_length: 14
d_call: -

cdr3_nt: TGTGCCAGCAGCTTAGATACAGGGGGGTACGAGCAGTACTTC
cdr3_aa: CASSLDTGGYEQYF
clone_size: many
v_call: TRBV7-8
j_call: TRBJ2-7
cdr3_length: 14
d_call: TRBD1

cdr3_nt: TGCAGTGCTAGGTTCCCTAAGCGGGAGCGGGGGGGCTACACCTTC
cdr3_aa: CSARFPKRERGGYTF
clone_size: -
v_call: TRBV20-1
j_call: TRBJ1-2
cdr3_length: 15
d_call: -

cdr3_nt: TGTGCCACCAGCAGAGGGGTGTATAGCAATCAGCCCCAGCATTTT
cdr3_aa: CATSRGVYSNQPQHF
clone_size: -
v_call: TRBV15
j_call: TRBJ1-5
cdr3_length: 15
d_call: -

cdr3_nt: TGTGCCAGCAGCTTCAGACAGGGGGGTGAGCAGTTCTTC
cdr3_aa: CASSFRQGGEQFF
clone_size: many
v_call: TRBV14
j_call: TRBJ2-1
cdr3_length: 13
d_call: TRBD1

cdr3_nt: TGTGCCTGGAGTGGGGGCGGGACAGGGCGAATCTTC
cdr3_aa: CAWSGGGTGRIF
clone_size: -
v_call: TRBV30
j_call: TRBJ2-1
cdr3_length: 12
d_call: TRBD1

cdr3_nt: TGCGCCAGCAGTCAGTCTCGCAGGGACAATCAGCCCCAGCATTTT
cdr3_aa: CASSQSRRDNQPQHF
clone_size: many
v_call: TRBV10-1
j_call: TRBJ1-5
cdr3_length: 15
d_call: -

cdr3_nt: TGTGCCAGCAGTTTTTCCCCGGACGGGCGGAACACTGAAGCTTTCTTT
cdr3_aa: CASSFSPDGRNTEAFF
clone_size: few
v_call: TRBV27
j_call: TRBJ1-1
cdr3_length: 16
d_call: -

cdr3_nt: TGCAGTGCTAGAGGTGGGACAGGGACGGGATCACCCCCCCACTTT
cdr3_aa: CSARGGTGTGSPPHF
clone_size: -
v_call: TRBV20-1
j_call: TRBJ1-6
cdr3_length: 15
d_call: TRBD1

cdr3_nt: TGTGCCAGCAGCCGTCGCGCGTGGCGGGAGGGCAGGGACAATGAGCAGTTCTTC
cdr3_aa: CASSRRAWREGRDNEQFF
clone_size: many
v_call: TRBV5-6
j_call: TRBJ2-1
cdr3_length: 18
d_call: TRBD2

cdr3_nt: TGTGCCAGCCTCGGAGGGGGCTTAGGCAATCAGCCCCAGCATTTT
cdr3_aa: CASLGGGLGNQPQHF
clone_size: -
v_call: TRBV2
j_call: TRBJ1-5
cdr3_length: 15
d_call: TRBD1

cdr3_nt: TGTGCCAGCAGCTTACGTTTAGGGGGGATCCGGACCGGGGAGCTGTTTTTT
cdr3_aa: CASSLRLGGIRTGELFF
clone_size: few
v_call: TRBV5-6
j_call: TRBJ2-2
cdr3_length: 17
d_call: -

cdr3_nt: TGTGCCAGCAGCCCAACGGACAGAATTAACACTGAAGCTTTCTTT
cdr3_aa: CASSPTDRINTEAFF
clone_size: many
v_call: TRBV7-9
j_call: TRBJ1-1
cdr3_length: 15
d_call: -

cdr3_nt: TGTGCCACCAGCAGAGGATCAATAAAGGGGATGTCTTCACCCCTCCACTTT
cdr3_aa: CATSRGSIKGMSSPLHF
clone_size: few
v_call: TRBV15
j_call: TRBJ1-6
cdr3_length: 17
d_call: -

cdr3_nt: TGTGCCAGCAGACTCGAGAGGGGCCCTGGCTACACCTTC
cdr3_aa: CASRLERGPGYTF
clone_size: -
v_call: TRBV4-2
j_call: TRBJ1-2
cdr3_length: 13
d_call: -

cdr3_nt: TGTGCCAGCAGTACCCGGACTAGCGGGGGAACATACAATGAGCAGTTCTTC
cdr3_aa: CASSTRTSGGTYNEQFF
clone_size: few
v_call: TRBV28
j_call: TRBJ2-1
cdr3_length: 17
d_call: TRBD2

cdr3_nt: TGTGCCAGCAGCCACGAACGGGGGGTCCAAGAGACCCAGCATTTT
cdr3_aa: CASSHERGVQETQHF
clone_size: once
v_call: TRBV5-1
j_call: TRBJ1-5
cdr3_length: 15
d_call: -

cdr3_nt: TGTGCCAGCAGCCGACTAGCGGACAGGGATACGCAGTATTTT
cdr3_aa: CASSRLADRDTQYF
clone_size: -
v_call: TRBV6-5
j_call: TRBJ2-3
cdr3_length: 14
d_call: TRBD2

cdr3_nt: TGTGCCAGCAGCCGGACAGGGGGTCAAGAGACCCAGTACTTC
cdr3_aa: CASSRTGGQETQYF
clone_size: few
v_call: TRBV27
j_call: TRBJ2-5
cdr3_length: 14
d_call: TRBD1

cdr3_nt: TGCAGTGCCGAAGCCGACGACAGGGAAAGTAATGAGCAGTTCTTC
cdr3_aa: CSAEADDRESNEQFF
clone_size: many
v_call: TRBV20-1
j_call: TRBJ2-1
cdr3_length: 15
d_call: TRBD1

cdr3_nt: TGTGCCAGCAGATTAGGGACTAGCGGGAGTTTCAATGAGCAGTTCTTC
cdr3_aa: CASRLGTSGSFNEQFF
clone_size: -
v_call: TRBV6-1
j_call: TRBJ2-1
cdr3_length: 16
d_call: TRBD2

cdr3_nt: TGCGCCAGCAGCCAGGCCGCGGGCACCGGGGAGCTGTTTTTT
cdr3_aa: CASSQAAGTGELFF
clone_size: many
v_call: TRBV5-1
j_call: TRBJ2-2
cdr3_length: 14
d_call: -

cdr3_nt: TGTGCCAGCAGCTTAAATGGGGGGAAAGAGACCCAGTACTTC
cdr3_aa: CASSLNGGKETQYF
clone_size: -
v_call: TRBV7-3
j_call: TRBJ2-5
cdr3_length: 14
d_call: -

cdr3_nt: TGTGCCACCAGTGATGCCGGGACTGAGAGCTCCTACGAGCAGTACTTC
cdr3_aa: CATSDAGTESSYEQYF
clone_size: -
v_call: TRBV24-1
j_call: TRBJ2-7
cdr3_length: 16
d_call: -

cdr3_nt: TGTGCCAGCAGTCTACTCCAGTACAACACTGAAGCTTTCTTT
cdr3_aa: CASSLLQYNTEAFF
clone_size: few
v_call: TRBV9
j_call: TRBJ1-1
cdr3_length: 14
d_call: -

cdr3_nt: TGTGCCAGCAGTTTATGGCCCCAGTTTTGGGGTACCGACTACGAGCAGTACTTC
cdr3_aa: CASSLWPQFWGTDYEQYF
clone_size: -
v_call: TRBV27
j_call: TRBJ2-7
cdr3_length: 18
d_call: -

cdr3_nt: TGTGCCAGTAGTATAGGAGGGGCCCACCAGCCCCAGCATTTT
cdr3_aa: CASSIGGAHQPQHF
clone_size: -
v_call: TRBV19
j_call: TRBJ1-5
cdr3_length: 14
d_call: -

cdr3_nt: TGTGCTAGTGGTTTGAGTGCAGGGGAGACTGAAGCTTTCTTT
cdr3_aa: CASGLSAGETEAFF
clone_size: many
v_call: TRBV12-5
j_call: TRBJ1-1
cdr3_length: 14
d_call: -

cdr3_nt: TGTGCCAGCAGCCAAGATACTGGGGGGGCTAAGGGCTACACCTTC
cdr3_aa: CASSQDTGGAKGYTF
clone_size: -
v_call: TRBV5-4
j_call: TRBJ1-2
cdr3_length: 15
d_call: -

cdr3_nt: TGTGCCAGTAGTCCGGAAGGGGGCGGGGGCCGCGGCTACACCTTC
cdr3_aa: CASSPEGGGGRGYTF
clone_size: -
v_call: TRBV19
j_call: TRBJ1-2
cdr3_length: 15
d_call: TRBD1